What follows are 17 T cell receptor beta chains derived from one specimen sequenced in a study of Graves' ophthalmopathy and Graves' hyperthyroidism. RNA transcripts provided the template for amplifying TCR beta CDR3 regions. Following a first-round RT-PCR that used HTBI primers, a second-round multiplex PCR was carried out. TCRdb fed the multiplex PCR reads into MiXCR, producing one record per CDR3 protein. Here the sample spans fewer than 400,000 distinct CDR3 sequences, around 17% being singletons. What was sequenced was peripheral blood. These receptors originate from a woman in her late teens or twenties with Graves' ophthalmopathy.

The table lists this clonotype with a few counts. The rearrangement uses TRBV12-3 or TRBV12-4 and TRBJ1-2, with D tentatively TRBD1 (5 bases). Trimming took off 1 base at V and 0 bases at J, with 9 bases between the two ends. The CDR3 spans 15 residues. The CDR3 sequence is CASSLGGRANYGYTF. The CDR3 DNA is TGTGCCAGCAGTTTAGGGGGCAGGGCTAACTATGGCTACACCTTC.

This clonotype was detected ten times or more. The CDR3 DNA reads TGTGCCAGCAGAACCGGGACAGTAAGCTATGGCTACACCTTC. Translated: CASRTGTVSYGYTF. The V call is TRBV6-2 or TRBV6-3, the J call TRBJ1-2; 7 positions match TRBD1. Trimming at V came to 6 bases and at J to 4 bases, leaving 8 bases not matched to a gene. This CDR3 region has 14 residues. CDR1 MNHEY and CDR2 SVGEGT come from the germline V gene.

The J gene is TRBJ1-1, the V gene TRBV20-1; 7 bases map to TRBD1. CDR3 length: 14 residues. V lost 5 bases and J lost 2; bases outside the gene matches: 8. CDR1 and CDR2 from the germline V gene are DFQATT and SNEGSKA (reference sequence). The CDR3 DNA follows: TGCAGTGCTTACAGGGGCGATGGAAACACTGAAGCTTTCTTT. This encodes CSAYRGDGNTEAFF.

This chain uses TRBV12-3 or TRBV12-4 with TRBJ1-1, with a tentative D call TRBD1 (5 bases). There are 14 residues in the CDR3. V was cut by 6 bases and J by 4 bases, with 15 bases left in between. The CDR3 loop reads CASSHTTVGTEAFF. In DNA, the CDR3 is TGTGCCAGCAGCCATACGACAGTGGGCACTGAAGCTTTCTTT.

The chain joins TRBV12-3 or TRBV12-4 to TRBJ2-2; 8 bases align to TRBD2. The CDR3 has 16 amino acids. The J segment lost 7 bases and the V segment lost 5 bases, leaving 12 bases of the junction unmatched. CDR3 loop: CASSQQERELDGELFF. The CDR3 DNA sequence: TGTGCCAGCAGTCAACAAGAGCGGGAGTTAGACGGGGAGCTGTTTTTT.

The V gene is TRBV12-3 or TRBV12-4, the J gene TRBJ1-1; the D is unclear. The V end was cut by 0 bases, the J end by 4 bases, with 12 bases between. The CDR3 consists of 15 residues. The CDR3, as DNA: TGTGCCAGCAGTTTAGCGCATCTGGGTAGCACTGAAGCTTTCTTT. Its translation: CASSLAHLGSTEAFF.

The table lists this clonotype with many counts. CDR3 DNA: TGTGCCAGCAGTTCGATACTAGCGGCCAATTACGAGCAGTACTTC. Amino acids: CASSSILAANYEQYF. The chain links TRBV27 to TRBJ2-7, with TRBD2 matching 8 bases. V shed 4 bases and J 4 bases; nucleotides not matched to a gene: 9. Germline values: CDR1 MNHEY, CDR2 SMNVEV (reference sequence). The CDR3 loop spans 15 amino acids.

This clonotype was observed many times. The J gene is TRBJ1-2, the V gene TRBV6-1; D gene uncertain. The V gene's germline CDR1 is MNHNS and CDR2 SASEGT. CDR3 size: 12 residues. The germline V and J ends were trimmed by 7 bases and 4 bases, with 10 bases remaining between them. CDR3 nucleotide sequence: TGTGCCAGCAAGAACTTTGGCTATGGCTACACCTTC. This encodes CASKNFGYGYTF.

This clonotype occurred many times. The V and J genes are TRBV29-1 and TRBJ2-7; 7 positions agree with TRBD1. The length of the CDR3 is 15 residues. V was pared by 4 bases and J by 4 bases, with 13 bases of the junction left unmatched. In germline, CDR1 is SQVTM, CDR2 ANQGSEA. DNA of the CDR3: TGCAGCGTTGCCCCAACAGGGGCATCATCGTACGAGCAGTACTTC. Encoded protein: CSVAPTGASSYEQYF.

The CDR3 reads CSARHRSYEQYF. The CDR3 DNA reads TGCAGTGCTAGACACAGGTCCTACGAGCAGTACTTC. The J gene is TRBJ2-7, the V gene TRBV20-1, with a weak D call TRBD1 (5 bases). Trimming removed 2 bases at V and 1 base at J, with 6 bases between. The CDR3 runs 12 residues. Per germline, CDR1 DFQATT and CDR2 SNEGSKA (reference sequence).

This clonotype was found many times. The rearrangement links TRBV27 to TRBJ2-1; 7 nucleotides agree with TRBD2. Trimming at V came to 5 bases and at J to 9 bases, leaving 10 bases not matched to a gene. CDR1 is MNHEY, CDR2 SMNVEV, per germline (reference sequence). This CDR3 spans 14 amino acids. The CDR3 coding sequence is TGTGCCAGCAGTCCGAAGGGACTAAGATTTGAGCAGTTCTTC. As protein: CASSPKGLRFEQFF.

This clonotype was counted at least ten times. The V gene is TRBV7-3, the J gene TRBJ1-2; D is unclear. In germline, CDR1 is SGHTA, CDR2 FQGTGA. Trimming took off 5 bases at V and 7 bases at J, with 26 bases between the two ends. The CDR3 runs 17 residues. In DNA, the CDR3 is TGTGCCAGCAGCCCCAACCTCCTATTTGGGAACCCCTCTGGCTACACCTTC. Its protein is CASSPNLLFGNPSGYTF. The whole variable domain, filled in from reference TRBV7-3 and TRBJ1-2, reads GAGVSQTPSNKVTEKGKYVELRCDPISGHTALYWYRQSLGQGPEFLIYFQGTGAADDSGLPNDRFFAVRPEGSVSTLKIQRTERGDSAVYLCASSPNLLFGNPSGYTFGSGTRLTVV.

This clonotype has at least ten counts. This rearrangement joins TRBV5-1 to TRBJ2-7; perhaps D is TRBD1 or TRBD2 (5 bases each). CDR3 length: 14 residues. V was cut by 4 bases and J by 6 bases, with 17 bases left in between. Germline V gene data show CDR1 as SGHRS and CDR2 as YFSETQ. In DNA, the CDR3 is TGCGCCAGCAGCGAGGGGACGGAGAGGGGCGAGCAGTACTTC. This translates into CASSEGTERGEQYF.

This clonotype was seen many times. V gene TRBV5-1 combines with J gene TRBJ1-1; D perhaps matches TRBD1 (5 bases). V was cut by 1 base and J by 2 bases, with 9 bases left in between. CDR1 is SGHRS, CDR2 YFSETQ, per germline. This CDR3 comprises 14 residues. The CDR3 nucleotides read TGCGCCAGCAGCTTGCTGGGGCGCAACACTGAAGCTTTCTTT. Translation gives CASSLLGRNTEAFF.

This chain uses TRBV28 with TRBJ1-5, with D unclear. This CDR3 has 12 residues. V lost 6 bases, J lost 7 bases, and 10 bases lay in between. CDR1 and CDR2 (germline): MDHEN, SYDVKM. CDR3 loop: CASSMFPQPQHF. The CDR3 bases are TGTGCCAGCAGCATGTTTCCCCAGCCCCAGCATTTT.

The rearrangement uses TRBV7-8 and TRBJ2-7, with D perhaps being TRBD1 or TRBD2 (6 bases each). Trimming removed 4 bases from V and 4 bases from J, with 20 bases in between. The germline V gene encodes CDR1 SGHVS and CDR2 FQNEAQ. This CDR3 is 16 amino acids long. The CDR3 sequence is CASSSGAGSRRYEQYF. The CDR3 DNA reads as TGTGCCAGCAGCTCGGGGGCGGGCTCGCGGCGATACGAGCAGTACTTC. The full variable domain, completed using reference TRBV7-8 and TRBJ2-7, is GAGVSQSPRYKVAKRGQDVALRCDPISGHVSLFWYQQALGQGPEFLTYFQNEAQLDKSGLPSDRFFAERPEGSVSTLKIQRTQQEDSAVYLCASSSGAGSRRYEQYFGPGTRLTVT.

This clonotype was picked up many times. The chain couples TRBV5-1 to TRBJ2-7; 10 bases are a match to TRBD2. Unmatched junction bases numbered 10, after V lost 2 bases and J lost 2 bases. Germline V gives CDR1 SGHRS, CDR2 YFSETQ. There are 17 residues in the CDR3. The CDR3 DNA reads TGCGCCAGCAGCTTCTCTCCGGGACTAGCGAGCGCCTACGAGCAGTACTTC. This gives the protein CASSFSPGLASAYEQYF.